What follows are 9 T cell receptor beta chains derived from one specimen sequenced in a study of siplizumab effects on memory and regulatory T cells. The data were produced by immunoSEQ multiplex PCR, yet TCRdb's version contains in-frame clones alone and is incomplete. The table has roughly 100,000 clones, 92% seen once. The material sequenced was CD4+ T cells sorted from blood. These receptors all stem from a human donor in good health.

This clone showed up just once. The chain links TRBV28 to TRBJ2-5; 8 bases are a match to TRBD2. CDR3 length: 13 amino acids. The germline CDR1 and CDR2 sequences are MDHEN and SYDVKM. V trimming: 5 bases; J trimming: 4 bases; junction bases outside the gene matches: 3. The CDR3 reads CASSQAGAETQYF. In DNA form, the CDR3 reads TGTGCCAGCAGTCAAGCGGGAGCAGAGACCCAGTACTTC.

The CDR3: CASSLFKSGGEQFF. The CDR3 bases are TGTGCCAGCAGCTTATTTAAATCCGGGGGTGAGCAGTTCTTC. V is TRBV7-3 and J is TRBJ2-1; D is possibly TRBD2 (6 bases). V lost 2 bases and J lost 9, with 14 bases in between. This CDR3 has 14 amino acids. The germline V gene encodes CDR1 SGHTA and CDR2 FQGTGA.

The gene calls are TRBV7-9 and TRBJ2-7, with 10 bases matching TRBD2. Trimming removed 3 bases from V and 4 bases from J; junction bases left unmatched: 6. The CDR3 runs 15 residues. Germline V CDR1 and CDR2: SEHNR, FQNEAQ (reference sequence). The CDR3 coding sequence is TGTGCCAGCAGCTTCGGACTAGCGGTGACATACGAGCAGTACTTC. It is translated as CASSFGLAVTYEQYF.

This CDR3 is CASSLGGTGVEGYTF. In DNA, the CDR3 is TGTGCCAGCAGCTTGGGTGGGACAGGAGTGGAGGGCTACACCTTC. The genes are TRBV5-8 and TRBJ1-2; TRBD1 aligns across 8 bases. Germline-derived CDR1 and CDR2 are SGHTS and YDEGEE. V was pared by 0 bases and J by 8 bases, with 9 bases of the junction left unmatched. This CDR3 is 15 amino acids long.

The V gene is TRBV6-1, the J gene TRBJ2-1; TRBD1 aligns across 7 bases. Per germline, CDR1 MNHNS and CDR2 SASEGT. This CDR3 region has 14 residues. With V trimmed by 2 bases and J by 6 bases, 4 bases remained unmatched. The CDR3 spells CASSEYPGGNEQFF. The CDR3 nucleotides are TGTGCCAGCAGTGAATACCCAGGGGGCAATGAGCAGTTCTTC.

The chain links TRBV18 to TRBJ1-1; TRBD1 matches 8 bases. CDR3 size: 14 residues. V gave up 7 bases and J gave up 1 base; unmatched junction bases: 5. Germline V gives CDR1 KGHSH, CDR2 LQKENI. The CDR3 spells CASLPDRGNTEAFF. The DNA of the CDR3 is TGTGCCAGCTTGCCAGACAGGGGGAACACTGAAGCTTTCTTT.

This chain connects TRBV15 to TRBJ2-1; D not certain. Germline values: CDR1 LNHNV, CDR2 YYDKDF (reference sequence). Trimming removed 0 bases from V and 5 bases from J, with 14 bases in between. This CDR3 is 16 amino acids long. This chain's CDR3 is CATSREETGGNNEQFF. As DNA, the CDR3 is TGTGCCACCAGCAGAGAAGAAACGGGCGGAAACAATGAGCAGTTCTTC.

The CDR3 protein is CAIKESPGRENTGELFF. In DNA form, the CDR3 reads TGTGCCATCAAAGAAAGCCCAGGGCGGGAGAACACCGGGGAGCTGTTTTTT. This rearrangement joins TRBV10-3 to TRBJ2-2; perhaps TRBD2 as D (6 bases). The CDR3 runs 17 residues. V was cut by 7 bases and J by 1 base, with 19 bases left in between. Germline V gene lookup returns CDR1 ENHRY and CDR2 SYGVKD.

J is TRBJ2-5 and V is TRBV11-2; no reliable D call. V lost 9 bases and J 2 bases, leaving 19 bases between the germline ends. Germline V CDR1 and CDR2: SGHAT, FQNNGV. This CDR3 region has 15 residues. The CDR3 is CASMGFRDRQETQYF. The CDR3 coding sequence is TGTGCCAGTATGGGTTTCCGTGATAGGCAAGAGACCCAGTACTTC.